The T cell receptor beta chain under discussion was sequenced for a study of shared clonotypes between healthy human individuals. Every immunoSEQ plate was one replicate of a subset's evenly spread DNA. Clones were read by immunoSEQ multiplex PCR, and TCRdb kept only the in-frame ones, dropping some. The data hold around 2,000,000 clones, with 95% observed a single time. V lost 5 bases to trimming and J lost 2 bases, with 10 bases between them. The CDR3 is 13 amino acids. Germline V gene data show CDR1 as SGHTA and CDR2 as FQGTGA. This clonotype was sampled from a man between 18 and 29 years old in good health. The specimen was naive CD4+ T cells sorted from blood. As for subset: CD45RA+ positively selected. The chain links TRBV7-3 to TRBJ2-7; D ambiguous. This chain's CDR3 is CASSPTTAYEQYF. CDR3 sequence (DNA): TGTGCCAGCAGCCCCACTACCGCCTACGAGCAGTACTTC.